A selection of T cell receptor beta chains follows, all from one sample in a study of CD8+CD57+ T cells in acquired aplastic anemia. Using its own MiXCR run on the reads, TCRdb lists one record per CDR3 protein. The sample has 200,000 or so distinct CDR3 sequences; about three fifths are singletons. Sequenced input: sorted CD4+, CD8+, or CD8+CD57+ T cells (not recorded which) from PBMCs. These receptors were collected from a human donor with severe aplastic anemia or a healthy control (not recorded which). The CDR3 runs from the conserved cysteine through the conserved F or W. A D gene is named only where the DNA matches it firmly. Expanded clones are given a class, and other clones once, few, many or no size at all.

clone_size | j_call | d_call | v_call | cdr3_aa | cdr3_nt
- | TRBJ2-5 | - | TRBV7-2 | CASSFERETQYF | TGTGCCAGCAGCTTTGAGAGGGAGACCCAGTACTTC
- | TRBJ1-6 | - | TRBV14 | CASSPMTGQNSPLHF | TGTGCCAGCAGCCCAATGACCGGACAGAATTCACCCCTCCACTTT
- | TRBJ2-1 | - | TRBV20-1 | CSARGGNENNEQFF | TGCAGTGCCAGGGGCGGGAATGAAAACAATGAGCAGTTCTTC
many | TRBJ2-6 | TRBD1 | TRBV13 | CASSASPGTAENAGANVLTF | TGTGCCAGCAGCGCCTCCCCAGGGACAGCTGAAAATGCGGGGGCCAACGTCCTGACTTTC
- | TRBJ2-5 | - | TRBV7-2 | CASSADWGETQYF | TGTGCCAGCAGCGCGGACTGGGGGGAGACCCAGTACTTC
- | TRBJ2-1 | - | TRBV7-9 | CASSLDPIGEQFF | TGTGCCAGCAGCTTAGACCCCATCGGGGAGCAGTTCTTC
many | TRBJ2-7 | - | TRBV29-1 | CSVEGGQSYEQYF | TGCAGCGTTGAAGGGGGCCAGTCCTACGAGCAGTACTTC
- | TRBJ2-7 | - | TRBV11-2 | CASTKNPNPYEQYF | TGTGCCAGCACAAAGAACCCCAATCCCTACGAGCAGTACTTC
- | TRBJ2-7 | TRBD2 | TRBV4-2 | CASSQVGGRSHEQYF | TGTGCCAGCAGCCAAGTGGGCGGGAGAAGCCACGAGCAGTACTTC
- | TRBJ2-5 | - | TRBV2 | CASSGGQYQETQYF | TGTGCCAGCAGCGGTGGACAGTACCAAGAGACCCAGTACTTC
- | TRBJ2-2 | TRBD2 | TRBV29-1 | CSAEVLAYTGELFF | TGCAGCGCCGAGGTACTAGCGTACACCGGGGAGCTGTTTTTT
many | TRBJ2-7 | - | TRBV11-2 | CASSLAPDGLTYEQYF | TGTGCCAGCAGCCTAGCCCCGGACGGCCTAACCTACGAGCAGTACTTC
few | TRBJ2-7 | TRBD2 | TRBV7-6 | CASSSRTSDYEQYF | TGTGCCAGCAGCTCTCGGACTAGCGACTACGAGCAGTACTTC
once | TRBJ2-2 | - | TRBV7-2 | CASSLGNEDTGELFF | TGTGCCAGCAGCTTGGGGAATGAAGACACCGGGGAGCTGTTTTTT
- | TRBJ2-7 | - | TRBV20-1 | CSAKTGSEQYF | TGCAGTGCTAAAACAGGGAGCGAGCAGTACTTC
once | TRBJ2-1 | TRBD1 | TRBV24-1 | CATSDPGGVQFF | TGTGCCACCAGTGATCCAGGGGGCGTGCAGTTCTTC